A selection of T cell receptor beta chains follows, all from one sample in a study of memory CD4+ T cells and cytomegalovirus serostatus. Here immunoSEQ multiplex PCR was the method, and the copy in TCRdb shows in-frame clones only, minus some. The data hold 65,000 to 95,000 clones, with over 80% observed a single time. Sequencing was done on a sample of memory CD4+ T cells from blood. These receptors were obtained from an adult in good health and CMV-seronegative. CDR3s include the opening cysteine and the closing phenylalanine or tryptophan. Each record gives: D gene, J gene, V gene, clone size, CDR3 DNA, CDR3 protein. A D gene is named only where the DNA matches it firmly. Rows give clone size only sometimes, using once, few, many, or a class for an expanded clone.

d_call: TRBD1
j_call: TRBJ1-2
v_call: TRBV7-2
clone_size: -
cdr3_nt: TGTGCCAGCAGCTTAGTAGCCGGGACAGGATCTTTC
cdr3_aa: CASSLVAGTGSF

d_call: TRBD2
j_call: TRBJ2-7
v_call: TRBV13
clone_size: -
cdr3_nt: TGTGCCAGCAGCTTAGCGGCGGGGGAGTCCTACGAGCAGTACTTC
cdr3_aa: CASSLAAGESYEQYF

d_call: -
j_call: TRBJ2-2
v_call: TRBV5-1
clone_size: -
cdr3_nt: TGCGCCAGCAGGGAGGGGGTAAACACCGGGGAGCTGTTTTTT
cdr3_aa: CASREGVNTGELFF

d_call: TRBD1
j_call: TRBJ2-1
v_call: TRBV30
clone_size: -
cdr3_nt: TGTGCCTGGAGTCGGGACAGGGGGTCCTACAATGAGCAGTTCTTC
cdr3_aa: CAWSRDRGSYNEQFF

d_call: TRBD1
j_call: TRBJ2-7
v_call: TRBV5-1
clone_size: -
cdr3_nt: TGCGCCAGCAGCTTGGATAACAGGGGGATCAACGAGCAGTACTTC
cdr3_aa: CASSLDNRGINEQYF

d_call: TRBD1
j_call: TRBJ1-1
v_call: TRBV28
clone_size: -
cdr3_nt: TGTGCCAGCAGTTTACGGACAGGGGATGAAGCTTTCTTT
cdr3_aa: CASSLRTGDEAFF

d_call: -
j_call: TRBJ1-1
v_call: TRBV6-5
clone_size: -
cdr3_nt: TGTGCCAGCAGTTACTCAGGGGGGTTGAGGACTGAAGCTTTCTTT
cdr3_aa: CASSYSGGLRTEAFF

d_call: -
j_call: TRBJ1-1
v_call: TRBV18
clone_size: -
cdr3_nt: TGTGCCAGCTCACCTCGGATTGAACAGGGAGGGTCTGAAGCTTTCTTT
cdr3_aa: CASSPRIEQGGSEAFF

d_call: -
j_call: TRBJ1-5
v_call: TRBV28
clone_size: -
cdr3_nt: TGTGCCAGCAGTTTATCGGGGGACCAGCATTTT
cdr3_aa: CASSLSGDQHF

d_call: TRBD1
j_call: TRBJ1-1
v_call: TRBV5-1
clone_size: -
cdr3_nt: TGCGCCAGCAGCTTGGACAGGGGGCTTACTGAAGCTTTCTTT
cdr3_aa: CASSLDRGLTEAFF

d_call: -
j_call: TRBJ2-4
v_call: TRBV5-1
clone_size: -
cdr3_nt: TGCGCCAGCAGCTCCCGGCCCGCAACGGGCGGGAAAAACATTCAGTACTTC
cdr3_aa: CASSSRPATGGKNIQYF

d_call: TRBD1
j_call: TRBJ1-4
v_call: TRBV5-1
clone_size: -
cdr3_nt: TGCGCCAGCAGCCTTGGACAGGGGGCACCTAATGAAAAACTGTTTTTT
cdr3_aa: CASSLGQGAPNEKLFF

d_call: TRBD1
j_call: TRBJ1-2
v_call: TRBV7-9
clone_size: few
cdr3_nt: TGTGCCAGCAGCGGCTCGGACAGGGCATATGGCTACACCTTC
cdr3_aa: CASSGSDRAYGYTF

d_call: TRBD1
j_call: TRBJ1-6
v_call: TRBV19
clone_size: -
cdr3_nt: TGTGCCAGTAGTCCCATAGGGACAGGTGGTTATTCACCCCTCCACTTT
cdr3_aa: CASSPIGTGGYSPLHF

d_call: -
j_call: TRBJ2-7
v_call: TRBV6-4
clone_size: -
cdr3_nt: TGTGCCAGCAGTGAACAGCTATCCTACGAGCAGTACTTC
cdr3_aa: CASSEQLSYEQYF

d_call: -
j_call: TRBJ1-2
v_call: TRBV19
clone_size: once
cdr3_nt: TGTGCCAGTAGCCTTCTGGATGGGACGGTCTATGGCTACACCTTC
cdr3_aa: CASSLLDGTVYGYTF

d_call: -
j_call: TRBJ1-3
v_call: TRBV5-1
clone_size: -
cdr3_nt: TGCGCCAGCAGCTTGGGCGGGGACATTGGAAACACCATATATTTT
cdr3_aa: CASSLGGDIGNTIYF

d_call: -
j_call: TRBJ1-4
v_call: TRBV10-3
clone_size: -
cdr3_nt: TGTGCCATCGGGCAGCCAGGGATAAGGAATAATGAAAAACTGTTTTTT
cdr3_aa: CAIGQPGIRNNEKLFF

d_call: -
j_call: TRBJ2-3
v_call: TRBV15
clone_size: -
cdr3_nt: TGTGCCACCAGCAGAGATTACCGTAGCACAGATACGCAGTATTTT
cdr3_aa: CATSRDYRSTDTQYF

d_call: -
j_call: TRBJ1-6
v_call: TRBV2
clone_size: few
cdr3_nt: TGTGCCAGCAGTGAAATGGACCTCTCACCCCTCCACTTT
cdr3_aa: CASSEMDLSPLHF

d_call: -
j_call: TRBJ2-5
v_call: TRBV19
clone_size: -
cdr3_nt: TGTGCCAGTAGCCCGGAGCAGGGCTCCCAAGAGACCCAGTACTTC
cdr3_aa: CASSPEQGSQETQYF

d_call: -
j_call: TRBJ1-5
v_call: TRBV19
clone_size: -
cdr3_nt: TGTGCCAGTAAGGGGCCGTTTTTAGGCAATCAGCCCCAGCATTTT
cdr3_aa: CASKGPFLGNQPQHF

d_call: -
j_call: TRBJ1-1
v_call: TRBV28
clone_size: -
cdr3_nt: TGTGCCAGCAGGTTTGAGAACACTGAAGCTTTCTTT
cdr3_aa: CASRFENTEAFF

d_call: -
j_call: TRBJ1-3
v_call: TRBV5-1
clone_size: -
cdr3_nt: TGCGCCAGCAGCTTGCTTGGCAGTCGGTTTTCTGGAAACACCATATATTTT
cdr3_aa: CASSLLGSRFSGNTIYF

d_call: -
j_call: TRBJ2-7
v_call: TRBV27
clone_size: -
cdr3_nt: TGTGCCAGCAGTTTGATCTCCACCTCCTACGAGCAGTACTTC
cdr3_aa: CASSLISTSYEQYF

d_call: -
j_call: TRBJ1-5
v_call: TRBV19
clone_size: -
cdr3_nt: TGTGCCAGTAGTAGTCGCAGGGGCGGCAATCAGCCCCAGCATTTT
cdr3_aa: CASSSRRGGNQPQHF

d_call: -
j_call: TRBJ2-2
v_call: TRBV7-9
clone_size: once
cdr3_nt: TGTGCCAGCAGCTTAGCGGGGACCCCCGGGGAGCTGTTTTTT
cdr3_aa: CASSLAGTPGELFF

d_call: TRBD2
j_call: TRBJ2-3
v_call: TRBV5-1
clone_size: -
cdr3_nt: TGCGCCAGCAAGTTGGCTAGCGGGGGGGCCGGTACAGATACGCAGTATTTT
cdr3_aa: CASKLASGGAGTDTQYF

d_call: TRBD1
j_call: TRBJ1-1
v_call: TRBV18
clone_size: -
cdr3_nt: TGTGCCAGCTCACCCCGGTCAGGGACAGTCATGGGGACTGAAGCTTTCTTT
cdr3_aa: CASSPRSGTVMGTEAFF

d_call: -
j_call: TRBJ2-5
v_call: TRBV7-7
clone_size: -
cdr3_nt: TGTGCTAGCAGCACTACGGGGCTACAAGAGACCCAGTACTTC
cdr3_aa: CASSTTGLQETQYF

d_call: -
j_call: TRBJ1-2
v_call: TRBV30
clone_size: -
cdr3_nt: TGTGCCTGGAGTTTATCAGGGGCCTATGGCTACACCTTC
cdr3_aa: CAWSLSGAYGYTF

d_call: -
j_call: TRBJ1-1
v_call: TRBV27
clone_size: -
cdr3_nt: TGTGCCAGCAGGATGCGGGCGTTTAGGGCTGAAGCTTTCTTT
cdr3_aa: CASRMRAFRAEAFF

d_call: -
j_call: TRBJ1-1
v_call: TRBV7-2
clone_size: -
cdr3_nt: TGTGCCAGCAGCTTCTCCGGGTGGACTTTCTTT
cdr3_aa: CASSFSGWTFF

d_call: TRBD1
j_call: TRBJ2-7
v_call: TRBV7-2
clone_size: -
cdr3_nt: TGTGCCAGCATCCCGACAGGGGTGGGAGAGCAGTACTTC
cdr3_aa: CASIPTGVGEQYF

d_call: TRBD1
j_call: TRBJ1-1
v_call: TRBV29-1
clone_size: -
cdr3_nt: TGCAGCGTTGAAGGAGGACAGGGTAGGACTGAAGCTTTCTTT
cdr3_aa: CSVEGGQGRTEAFF

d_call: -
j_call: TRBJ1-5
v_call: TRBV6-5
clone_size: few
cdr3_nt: TGTGCCAGCAGTTACTCTCTCAATCAGCCCCAGCATTTT
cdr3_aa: CASSYSLNQPQHF

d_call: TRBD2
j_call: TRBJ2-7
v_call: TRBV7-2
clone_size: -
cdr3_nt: TGTGCCAGCAGCTTAGTGGGAGGGGCCACCTACGAGCAGTACTTC
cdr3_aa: CASSLVGGATYEQYF

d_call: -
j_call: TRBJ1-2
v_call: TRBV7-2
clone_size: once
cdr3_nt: TGTGCCAGCAGCCAGGACAGTGGCTACACCTTC
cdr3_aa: CASSQDSGYTF

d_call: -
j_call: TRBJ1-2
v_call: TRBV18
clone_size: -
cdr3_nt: TGTGCCAGCTCACCACAACAGGGTCCTGGCTACACCTTC
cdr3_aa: CASSPQQGPGYTF

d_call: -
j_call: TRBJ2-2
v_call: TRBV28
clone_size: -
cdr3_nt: TGTGCCAGCAGGGAGGTAACCGGGGAGCTGTTTTTT
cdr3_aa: CASREVTGELFF

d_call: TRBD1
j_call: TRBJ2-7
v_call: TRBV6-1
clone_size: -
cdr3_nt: TGTGCCATCAGTGGGGGACAGATCCCCCACGAGCAGTACTTC
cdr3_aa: CAISGGQIPHEQYF

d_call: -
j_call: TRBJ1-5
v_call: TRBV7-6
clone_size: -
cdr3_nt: TGTGCCAGCAGCCTAACGGGGGGGGCAGGAGTTCAGCCCCAGCATTTT
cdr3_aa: CASSLTGGAGVQPQHF

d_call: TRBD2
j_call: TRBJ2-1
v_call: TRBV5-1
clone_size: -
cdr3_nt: TGCGCCAGCAGCTTGGTGTTAGCGGGGGACTCAAGTGAGCAGTTCTTC
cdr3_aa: CASSLVLAGDSSEQFF

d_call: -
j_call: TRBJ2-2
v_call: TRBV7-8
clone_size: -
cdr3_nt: TGTGCCAGCAGCTTAGTCGCGGGGACCGGGGAGCTGTTTTTT
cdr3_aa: CASSLVAGTGELFF

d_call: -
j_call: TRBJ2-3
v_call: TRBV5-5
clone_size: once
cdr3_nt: TGTGCCAGCAGCCCGGGGGGACAGGGCACAGATACGCAGTATTTT
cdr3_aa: CASSPGGQGTDTQYF

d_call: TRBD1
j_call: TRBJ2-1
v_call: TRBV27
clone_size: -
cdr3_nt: TGTGCCAGCAGTCCAGGAGACAGGGGGCCTTACAATGAGCAGTTCTTC
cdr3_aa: CASSPGDRGPYNEQFF

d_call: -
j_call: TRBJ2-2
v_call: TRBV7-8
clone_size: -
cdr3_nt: TGTGCCAGCAGCCCCCCAGGGACGGGCGGGGAGCTGTTTTTT
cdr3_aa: CASSPPGTGGELFF

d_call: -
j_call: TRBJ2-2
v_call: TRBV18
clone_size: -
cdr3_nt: TGTGCCAGCTCACCTCAGGGGAACACCGGGGAGCTGTTTTTT
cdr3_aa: CASSPQGNTGELFF

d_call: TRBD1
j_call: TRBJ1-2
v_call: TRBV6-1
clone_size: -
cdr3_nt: TGTGCCAGCAGTATTTATGACAGGGGAAGAAACAACACCTTC
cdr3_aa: CASSIYDRGRNNTF

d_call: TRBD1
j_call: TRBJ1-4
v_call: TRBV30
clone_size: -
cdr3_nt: TGTGCCTGGAGTATAGAGGGGGCTCTCACAACTAATGAAAAACTGTTTTTT
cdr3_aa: CAWSIEGALTTNEKLFF

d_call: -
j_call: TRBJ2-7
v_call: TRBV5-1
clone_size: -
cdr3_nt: TGCGCCAGCAGCTTGAATCCTACCTACGAGCAGTACTTC
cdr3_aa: CASSLNPTYEQYF

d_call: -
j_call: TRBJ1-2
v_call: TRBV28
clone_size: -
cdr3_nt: TGTGCCAGCAGTCCGTTTTCCTCAGGACGGGTGAATGGCTACACCTTC
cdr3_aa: CASSPFSSGRVNGYTF